This entry lists 23 T cell receptor beta chains sequenced from one sample in a study of T cell responses to AZD1222 COVID-19 vaccine. Sequenced by immunoSEQ multiplex PCR; TCRdb stores in-frame clones only, minus some. The table shows 100,000 to 140,000 clones, with under 95% occurring only once. The specimen was peripheral blood, collected on day 0 of AZD1222 vaccination. These receptors all come from an adult in good health.

The chain has TRBV18 and TRBJ1-3, with D possibly matching TRBD1 (5 bases). In germline, CDR1 is KGHSH, CDR2 LQKENI. This CDR3 has 17 amino acids. The germline V and J ends were trimmed by 3 bases and 0 bases, with 15 bases remaining between them. This chain's CDR3 is CASSPPRTGRSGNTIYF. The CDR3 coding sequence is TGTGCCAGCTCACCGCCTCGGACGGGGCGCTCTGGAAACACCATATATTTT. Together with reference TRBV18 and TRBJ1-3, the CDR3 gives the full variable domain: NAGVMQNPRHLVRRRGQEARLRCSPMKGHSHVYWYRQLPEEGLKFMVYLQKENIIDESGMPKERFSAEFPKEGPSILRIQQVVRGDSAAYFCASSPPRTGRSGNTIYFGEGSWLTVV.

This clone was counted once. V and J are TRBV29-1 and TRBJ1-1; D gene unclear. Trimming left V 3 bases short and J 5 bases short, with 13 bases between. The CDR3 consists of 13 residues. CDR1 is SQVTM, CDR2 ANQGSEA, per germline. CDR3 protein: CSVEALVGTEAFF. CDR3 nucleotides: TGCAGCGTTGAGGCTCTGGTGGGTACTGAAGCTTTCTTT.

The gene calls are TRBV7-6 and TRBJ1-2; D unclear. Trimming took off 5 bases at V and 6 bases at J, with 22 bases between the two ends. The CDR3 spans 16 residues. The germline V gene has CDR1 SGHVS and CDR2 FNYEAQ. CDR3 nucleotides: TGTGCCAGCAGCCCCGTAGTTGAATGGGGAAGGAATGGCTACACCTTC. Its translation is CASSPVVEWGRNGYTF.

CDR3 nucleotide sequence: TGTGCCAGCAGCGCCGGACAGGGGGCAGGAAACACTGAAGCTTTCTTT. As protein: CASSAGQGAGNTEAFF. The V gene is TRBV9, the J gene TRBJ1-1, with TRBD1 identical over 11 bases. The CDR3 consists of 16 residues. Losses at the gene ends were 3 bases for V and 2 bases for J; bases not matched to a gene: 6. Germline loops: CDR1 SGDLS, CDR2 YYNGEE.

This rearrangement joins TRBV2 to TRBJ2-1; TRBD1 matches 7 bases. The CDR3 is made up of 15 amino acids. Trimming removed 4 bases from V and 6 bases from J; junction bases left unmatched: 9. CDR1 and CDR2 (germline): SNHLY, FYNNEI. Here the CDR3 DNA reads TGTGCCAGCAGTGCCCCGGACAGGCTTCGCAATGAGCAGTTCTTC. This encodes CASSAPDRLRNEQFF.

This chain uses TRBV5-1 with TRBJ2-1; no reliable D call. Trimming stripped 0 bases from V and 7 bases from J, with 14 bases between. CDR1 and CDR2 from the germline V gene are SGHRS and YFSETQ. The CDR3 extends over 15 amino acids. The DNA for the CDR3 is TGCGCCAGCAGCTTGGCGGTTGGGGTCACGAATGAGCAGTTCTTC. This codes for CASSLAVGVTNEQFF.

The chain uses TRBV18 and TRBJ1-3; D remains ambiguous. CDR3 length: 17 amino acids. Germline V gene data show CDR1 as KGHSH and CDR2 as LQKENI. Trimming took 2 bases from V and 2 from J, leaving 16 bases between them. CDR3 nucleotide sequence: TGTGCCAGCTCACCATTTTACTCGACGGGCACTGGAAACACCATATATTTT. Residues: CASSPFYSTGTGNTIYF.

CDR3 protein: CASRRGQNYGYTF. The DNA of the CDR3 is TGTGCCAGCAGGAGGGGACAGAACTATGGCTACACCTTC. V gene TRBV12-3 or TRBV12-4 combines with J gene TRBJ1-2; 7 positions agree with TRBD1. V was pared by 6 bases and J by 2 bases, with 3 bases of the junction left unmatched. The length of the CDR3 is 13 residues.

The rearrangement uses TRBV7-2 and TRBJ1-5; TRBD1 agrees at 11 bases. This CDR3 has 15 residues. Germline V gene lookup returns CDR1 SGHTA and CDR2 FQGNSA. Trimming at V came to 1 base and at J to 5 bases, leaving 1 base not matched to a gene. The chain's CDR3 is CASSLGDRGYQPQHF. The CDR3 coding sequence is TGTGCCAGCAGCTTAGGGGACAGGGGGTATCAGCCCCAGCATTTT.

J is TRBJ1-1 and V is TRBV4-1; D not certain. Deletions cut 4 bases from V and 3 bases from J, with 3 bases between. This CDR3 is 11 amino acids long. The germline CDR1 and CDR2 sequences are MGHRA and YSYEKL. This CDR3 is CASSRDTEAFF. The CDR3 nucleotides read TGCGCCAGCAGCCGTGACACTGAAGCTTTCTTT.

The chain couples TRBV1 to TRBJ1-3. TRBV1 is flagged as a pseudogene. The length of the CDR3 is 13 residues. CDR3 sequence reads: CTSSQPGGNTIYF. Here the CDR3 DNA reads TGCACCAGCAGCCAACCCGGGGGAAACACCATATATTTT.

This clone was counted a single time. The V and J genes are TRBV13 and TRBJ1-1; no clear D gene. The V gene's germline CDR1 is PRHDT and CDR2 FYEKMQ (reference sequence). Trimming pared 6 bases from V and 4 bases from J, leaving 18 bases between. There are 15 residues in the CDR3. CDR3 sequence: CASRIGRGRGTEAFF. DNA of the CDR3: TGTGCCAGCAGAATTGGGCGGGGTCGAGGCACTGAAGCTTTCTTT.

This clone occurred once. The chain is built from TRBV7-2 and TRBJ2-1; 7 bases line up with TRBD1. Trimming removed 1 base from V and 3 bases from J; junction bases left unmatched: 6. The germline gives CDR1 SGHTA, CDR2 FQGNSA. The CDR3 runs to 16 residues. The CDR3 region is CASSLDRRGYYNEQFF. DNA of the CDR3: TGTGCCAGCAGCTTAGATCGCAGGGGGTACTACAATGAGCAGTTCTTC.

The rearrangement uses TRBV6-5 and TRBJ1-3; D not resolved. This CDR3 contains 15 residues. Germline CDR1 and CDR2: MNHEY and SVGAGI. The V and J ends lost 6 bases and 2 bases respectively, with 14 bases between them. CDR3 in amino acids: CASSQNSEAGNTIYF. The CDR3 DNA sequence: TGTGCCAGCAGCCAAAATTCGGAGGCTGGAAACACCATATATTTT.

The rearrangement joins TRBV7-2 to TRBJ2-5; tentative D call: TRBD2 (6 bases). Per germline, CDR1 SGHTA and CDR2 FQGNSA. The CDR3 runs to 15 residues. V was shortened by 3 bases and J by 1 base, with 12 bases between the two germline ends. CDR3 region: CASSFSPGGQETQYF. In DNA, the CDR3 is TGTGCCAGCAGCTTTAGTCCCGGGGGCCAAGAGACCCAGTACTTC.

The count of this clone is one. The chain carries TRBV6-2 or TRBV6-3 and TRBJ1-5, with D possibly being TRBD1 (6 bases). CDR3 length equals 15 residues. The V and J ends lost 6 bases and 3 bases respectively, with 15 bases between them. CDR1 MNHEY and CDR2 SVGEGT come from the germline V gene. The CDR3, as DNA: TGTGCCAGCAGCCAAACCTCAGGGGCCAATCAGCCCCAGCATTTT. Translating it yields CASSQTSGANQPQHF.

The V and J genes are TRBV5-1 and TRBJ1-6; D is undetermined. The V gene lost 0 bases and the J gene lost 7 bases, with 5 bases spanning the gap. From germline, CDR1 is SGHRS and CDR2 YFSETQ. This CDR3 has 13 amino acids. The CDR3 sequence is CASSLVRNSPLHF. As DNA, the CDR3 is TGCGCCAGCAGCTTGGTACGGAATTCACCCCTCCACTTT.

This sequence joins TRBV6-2 or TRBV6-3 and TRBJ1-5; no firm D call. V was clipped by 4 bases and J by 5 bases, with 6 bases between them. Looked up from germline, CDR1 is MNHEY and CDR2 is SVGEGT. The length of the CDR3 is 12 residues. The CDR3, as DNA: TGTGCCAGCAGTTCTCGCTATCAGCCCCAGCATTTT. This gives the protein CASSSRYQPQHF.

The V call is TRBV2, the J call TRBJ1-6; TRBD1 aligns across 9 bases. In germline, CDR1 is SNHLY, CDR2 FYNNEI. After removal of 8 bases from V and 8 bases from J, the junction contained 4 bases not matched to a gene. This CDR3 has 13 residues. This chain's CDR3 is CASGQGFDSPLHF. For the CDR3, the DNA is TGTGCCAGCGGACAGGGGTTTGATTCACCCCTCCACTTT.

CDR3 protein: CASGLGQGYSPLHF. CDR3 sequence (DNA): TGTGCCAGCGGACTCGGACAGGGTTATTCACCCCTCCACTTT. The V call is TRBV14, the J call TRBJ1-6; 8 bases agree with TRBD1. The CDR3 spans 14 residues. Germline trimming cut 8 bases from V and 8 bases from J; bases unmatched to any gene: 8. Germline assignment: CDR1 SGHDN and CDR2 FVKESK.

This chain connects TRBV5-6 to TRBJ2-5; the match to TRBD2 covers 13 bases. Germline V CDR1 and CDR2: SGHDT, YYEEEE. This CDR3 is 15 amino acids long. After removal of 3 bases from V and 5 bases from J, the junction contained 4 bases not matched to a gene. CDR3 DNA sequence: TGTGCCAGCAGCTCACTAGCGGGGGGGTTTGAGACCCAGTACTTC. Its protein product is CASSSLAGGFETQYF.

By frequency in the sample, this clone is medium-sized. V is TRBV5-1 and J is TRBJ1-1, with 9 nucleotides matching TRBD1. The CDR3 is 16 residues long. The germline gives CDR1 SGHRS, CDR2 YFSETQ. V was clipped by 6 bases and J by 1 base; unmatched bases: 10. The chain's CDR3 is CASKTGTGRGNTEAFF. The CDR3 DNA reads TGCGCCAGCAAGACCGGGACAGGGCGGGGGAACACTGAAGCTTTCTTT.

The chain employs TRBV18 and TRBJ1-2; D unresolved. From germline, CDR1 is KGHSH and CDR2 LQKENI. CDR3 length: 11 residues. Trimming removed 6 bases from V and 7 bases from J, with 9 bases in between. CDR3 loop: CASSEGGGYTF. The CDR3 DNA reads TGTGCCAGCTCCGAGGGAGGTGGCTACACCTTC.